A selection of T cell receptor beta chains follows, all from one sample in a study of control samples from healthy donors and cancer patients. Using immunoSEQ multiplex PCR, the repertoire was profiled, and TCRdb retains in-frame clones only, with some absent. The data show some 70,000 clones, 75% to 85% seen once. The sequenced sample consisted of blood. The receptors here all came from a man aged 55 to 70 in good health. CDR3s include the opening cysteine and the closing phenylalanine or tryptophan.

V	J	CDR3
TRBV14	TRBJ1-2	CASSLDRGYGYTF
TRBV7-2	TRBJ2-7	CASSSPPGGYEQYF
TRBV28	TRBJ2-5	CASSLYETQYF
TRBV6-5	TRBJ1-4	CASSLQGAREKLFF
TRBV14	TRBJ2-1	CASSRGLAGIKQFF
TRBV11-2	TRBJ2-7	CASSLSRYEQYF
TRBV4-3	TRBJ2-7	CASSQGLAGSYEQYF
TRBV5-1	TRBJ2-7	CASSPLAGGPYEQYF
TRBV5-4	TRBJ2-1	CASSLDANSYNEQFF
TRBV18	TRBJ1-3	CASSGRGLVGNTIYF
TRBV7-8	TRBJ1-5	CASSPGGNQPQHF
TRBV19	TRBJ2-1	CASSPSSEGLYNEQFF
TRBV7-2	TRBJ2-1	CASSLGTFTYNEQFF
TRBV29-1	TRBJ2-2	CSVLAGGGTGELFF
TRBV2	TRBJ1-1	CASNSESNTEAFF
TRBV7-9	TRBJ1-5	CASSLGVGQPQHF
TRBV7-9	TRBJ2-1	CASSSLLGVASEQFF
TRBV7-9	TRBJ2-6	CASSLTGTGTGANVLTF
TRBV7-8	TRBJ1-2	CASSSRAGVEGYTF
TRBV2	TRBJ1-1	CASSQRENTEAFF
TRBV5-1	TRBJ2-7	CASSFEGLDSYEQYF
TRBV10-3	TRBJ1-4	CAISESKSANEKLFF
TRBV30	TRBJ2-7	CAWSVGHDSEQYF
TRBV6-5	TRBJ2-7	CASRSGSSYEQYF
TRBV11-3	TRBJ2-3	CASSPTGADTQYF
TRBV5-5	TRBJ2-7	CASSLGSGSYEQYF
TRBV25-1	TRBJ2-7	CASSEREGRTGWGEQYF
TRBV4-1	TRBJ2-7	CASGDRGGQGYEQYF
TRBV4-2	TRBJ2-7	CASSPTGTMTYEQYF
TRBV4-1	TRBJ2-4	CASSQEWGVQVIAKNIQYF
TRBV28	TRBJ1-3	CASSPQGTLLGNTIYF
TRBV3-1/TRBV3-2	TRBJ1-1	CASSQGRGNTEAFF
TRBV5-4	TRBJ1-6	CASRGSTNSPLHF
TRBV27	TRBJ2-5	CASLPRANRAPGETQYF
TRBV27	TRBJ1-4	CASSLIRVGTAEEEKLFF
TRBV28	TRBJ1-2	CASSSPRGQHYGYTF
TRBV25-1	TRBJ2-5	CASKQGQETQYF
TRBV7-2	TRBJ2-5	CASSLGPPGETQYF
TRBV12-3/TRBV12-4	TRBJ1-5	CASRGQGHQPQHF
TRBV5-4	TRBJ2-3	CASSPGQGADTQYF
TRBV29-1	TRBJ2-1	CSVPRGVLIWGRSYNEQFF
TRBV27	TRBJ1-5	CASSPGTGARQPQHF
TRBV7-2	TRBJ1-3	CASSLEGGRRRNTIYF
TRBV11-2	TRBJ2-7	CASSLESGSRSEQYF